The source of this T cell receptor beta chain is a study of T-cell memory formation after mild COVID-19. Study-level background: Clusters were largely donor specific.

The CDR3 is 12 residues long. Germline V gene data show CDR1 as SGHTA and CDR2 as FQGNSA. With 4 bases removed from V and 7 bases from J, the gap between germline ends came to 8 bases. This clonotype was counted ten times or more. After 5'RACE with constant-segment primers, TCR alpha and TCR beta cDNA libraries carrying sample barcodes and UMIs were obtained. TCRdb reprocessed the 5' RACE reads via MiXCR and lists one record per CDR3 protein. This sample has just over 300,000 distinct CDR3 sequences, with around 19% found just once. This clonotype was sampled from a man between 18 and 35 years old who had mild COVID-19 (a few samples of this study predate the infection). Cell type and time point are not known. Source material: PBMCs or a T cell subset sorted from them (not recorded which). V gene TRBV7-2 combines with J gene TRBJ2-1, with D uncertain. CDR3 amino acids: CASSSMGNEQFF. The DNA of the CDR3 is TGTGCCAGCAGCTCGATGGGTAATGAGCAGTTCTTC.